Below, 32 T cell receptor beta chains from the same sample are listed, as sequenced in a study of OX40 agonist ivuxolimab in advanced cancers. Profiling relied on immunoSEQ multiplex PCR, and the TCRdb table lists in-frame clones only, not all of them. The data contain 20,000 to 30,000 clones, 80% to 90% of them singletons. This sample comprised CD4+ or CD8+ T cells sorted from blood, obtained in a trial of the OX40 agonist ivuxolimab. The receptors were sampled from an adult with an advanced solid tumor such as melanoma, head and neck, liver or kidney cancer.

DNA of the CDR3: TGTGCCAGCAGCTCCCCTACCGGGGAGCTGTTTTTT. It translates to CASSSPTGELFF. The V gene is TRBV11-3, the J gene TRBJ2-2; D is undetermined. The CDR3 runs to 12 residues. The V end was cut by 4 bases, the J end by 5 bases, with 5 bases between. Germline V CDR1 and CDR2: SGHNT, YENEEA.

For this clone: This sample also contains other DNA sequences that code for the same CDR3. The J gene is TRBJ2-1, the V gene TRBV18; 11 bases fit TRBD2. Losses at the gene ends were 5 bases for V and 7 bases for J; bases not matched to a gene: 1. Germline-derived CDR1 and CDR2 are KGHSH and LQKENI. The CDR3 runs 13 residues. The CDR3 DNA follows: TGTGCCAGCTCAGGGACTAGCGGAAATGAGCAGTTCTTC. It is translated as CASSGTSGNEQFF.

The rearrangement uses TRBV30 and TRBJ2-5; D is ambiguous. This CDR3 comprises 13 residues. From germline, CDR1 is GTSNPN and CDR2 SVGIG (reference sequence). V gave up 0 bases and J gave up 4 bases, with 9 bases separating them. The CDR3 nucleotides read TGTGCCTGGAGTGTTATGGGATCAGAGACCCAGTACTTC. Translated: CAWSVMGSETQYF.

The chain has TRBV9 and TRBJ1-1, with D maybe TRBD1 (5 bases). Between the trimmed V and J ends, which lost 4 bases and 1 base, there was a span of 17 bases. This CDR3 has 16 amino acids. Germline assignment: CDR1 SGDLS and CDR2 YYNGEE. CDR3 sequence reads: CASSHLGGGRNTEAFF. In DNA form, the CDR3 reads TGTGCCAGCAGCCACCTCGGGGGAGGAAGGAACACTGAAGCTTTCTTT. Looking up the rest from reference TRBV9 and TRBJ1-1 gives the full variable domain: DSGVTQTPKHLITATGQRVTLRCSPRSGDLSVYWYQQSLDQGLQFLIQYYNGEERAKGNILERFSAQQFPDLHSELNLSSLELGDSALYFCASSHLGGGRNTEAFFGQGTRLTVV.

The rearrangement links TRBV2 to TRBJ1-6; possible D gene TRBD1, 5 bases. Germline CDR1 SNHLY, CDR2 FYNNEI. V lost 4 bases and J lost 0, with 10 bases in between. The CDR3 length is 16 residues. This chain's CDR3 is CASSVGPSSYNSPLHF. The CDR3 DNA sequence: TGTGCCAGCAGTGTGGGACCGAGCTCCTATAATTCACCCCTCCACTTT.

The chain combines TRBV28 with TRBJ1-5; the match to TRBD1 covers 9 bases. Germline V lookup: CDR1 MDHEN, CDR2 SYDVKM. V shed 6 bases and J 6 bases; nucleotides not matched to a gene: 6. The CDR3 has 14 residues. The chain's CDR3 is CASSQGQGRQPQHF. CDR3 coding DNA: TGTGCCAGCAGCCAGGGACAGGGACGTCAGCCCCAGCATTTT.

The chain has TRBV18 and TRBJ2-5, with 9 bases that match TRBD2. Germline assignment: CDR1 KGHSH and CDR2 LQKENI. V lost 2 bases and J lost 1; bases outside the gene matches: 2. This CDR3 comprises 15 residues. The CDR3 DNA sequence: TGTGCCAGCTCACCAGGGACTAGCACCCAAGAGACCCAGTACTTC. Protein product: CASSPGTSTQETQYF.

This clone was found once. The gene calls are TRBV29-1 and TRBJ2-1; unclear D gene. The CDR3 extends over 15 amino acids. CDR1 and CDR2 from the germline V gene are SQVTM and ANQGSEA. The V and J ends lost 7 bases and 3 bases respectively, with 19 bases between them. CDR3 region: CSAPGFEIYYNEQFF. The CDR3 region has the DNA TGCAGCGCCCCCGGCTTCGAGATCTACTACAATGAGCAGTTCTTC.

J is TRBJ2-3 and V is TRBV6-1; 8 positions match TRBD2. Germline V gene lookup returns CDR1 MNHNS and CDR2 SASEGT. The CDR3 totals 17 residues. V lost 1 base and J lost 1; bases outside the gene matches: 7. CDR3 in DNA: TGTGCCAGCAGTGAAGTGGTTAGCGGGACGGGCACAGATACGCAGTATTTT. It codes for CASSEVVSGTGTDTQYF.

V gene TRBV5-1 combines with J gene TRBJ2-3; D is ambiguous. Germline V gives CDR1 SGHRS, CDR2 YFSETQ. Deletions cut 9 bases from V and 0 bases from J, with 11 bases between. The CDR3 sequence is 13 residues long. CDR3 amino acids: CAKLTVSTDTQYF. The CDR3, as DNA: TGCGCCAAACTGACGGTTAGCACAGATACGCAGTATTTT. The variable domain in full, with the rest retrieved from reference TRBV5-1 and TRBJ2-3, is KAGVTQTPRYLIKTRGQQVTLSCSPISGHRSVSWYQQTPGQGLQFLFEYFSETQRNKGNFPGRFSGRQFSNSRSEMNVSTLELGDSALYLCAKLTVSTDTQYFGPGTRLTVL.

The chain's CDR3 is CASSLVTNEQFF. DNA of the CDR3: TGTGCCAGCAGCTTGGTCACCAATGAGCAGTTCTTC. The chain combines TRBV5-6 with TRBJ2-1; D ambiguous. The germline gives CDR1 SGHDT, CDR2 YYEEEE. The V end was cut by 0 bases, the J end by 6 bases, with 4 bases between. CDR3 length equals 12 residues. The variable domain in full, completed from reference TRBV5-6 and TRBJ2-1, reads DAGVTQSPTHLIKTRGQQVTLRCSPKSGHDTVSWYQQALGQGPQFIFQYYEEEERQRGNFPDRFSGHQFPNYSSELNVNALLLGDSALYLCASSLVTNEQFFGPGTRLTVL.

The rearrangement joins TRBV5-6 to TRBJ1-5; D remains unclear. This CDR3 has 14 amino acids. The ends were cut back, 1 base at V and 1 base at J, with 6 bases in the middle. Germline V gene data show CDR1 as SGHDT and CDR2 as YYEEEE. DNA for the CDR3: TGTGCCAGCAGCTTGTGGCAAAGCAATCAGCCCCAGCATTTT. It codes for CASSLWQSNQPQHF.

The genes are TRBV11-2 and TRBJ1-4; D is ambiguous. Germline CDR1 is SGHAT and CDR2 is FQNNGV. V gave up 2 bases and J gave up 4 bases, with 11 bases separating them. The CDR3 spans 15 residues. CDR3 DNA sequence: TGTGCCAGCAGCTTATCGGCAGGTTATAATGAAAAACTGTTTTTT. Protein: CASSLSAGYNEKLFF.

The rearrangement joins TRBV27 to TRBJ1-1; the D gene is possibly TRBD1 (6 bases). The CDR3 totals 18 residues. From germline, CDR1 is MNHEY and CDR2 SMNVEV (reference sequence). V was trimmed by 1 base and J by 0 bases, leaving 18 bases between them. This CDR3 reads CASSLLGGLGRLNTEAFF. The CDR3 DNA reads TGTGCCAGCAGTTTATTAGGGGGGTTGGGCAGGTTGAACACTGAAGCTTTCTTT.

By sample share, this clone is large. J is TRBJ1-1 and V is TRBV5-6, with D maybe TRBD1 (5 bases). From germline, CDR1 is SGHDT and CDR2 YYEEEE. The CDR3 runs 14 residues. V was clipped by 2 bases and J by 4 bases, with 12 bases between them. The CDR3 is CASSFPSGGTEAFF. CDR3 nucleotides: TGTGCCAGCAGCTTCCCATCCGGGGGCACTGAAGCTTTCTTT.

The V call is TRBV6-5, the J call TRBJ1-6; D uncertain. CDR3 length: 14 amino acids. From germline, CDR1 is MNHEY and CDR2 SVGAGI. Trimming shortened V by 4 bases and J by 5 bases, and 9 bases separated the two germline ends. This CDR3 is CASSLTGDNSPLHF. CDR3 nucleotides: TGTGCCAGCAGTTTAACCGGGGATAATTCACCCCTCCACTTT.

V gene TRBV6-1 combines with J gene TRBJ2-3; D not resolved. V lost 4 bases to trimming and J lost 0 bases, with 11 bases between them. Germline CDR1 and CDR2: MNHNS and SASEGT. The CDR3 length is 15 residues. The DNA for the CDR3 is TGTGCCAGCAGTGCCTTTTTTATTAGCACAGATACGCAGTATTTT. It codes for CASSAFFISTDTQYF.

In its sample, this clone ranks as medium-sized. Here the CDR3 DNA reads TGTGCCAGCAGCCCCCTCCAGGGGAGCTCCTACAATGAGCAGTTCTTC. Its protein is CASSPLQGSSYNEQFF. The chain couples TRBV27 to TRBJ2-1, with D perhaps TRBD1 (6 bases). The CDR3 is made up of 16 amino acids. Per the germline V gene, CDR1 is MNHEY and CDR2 is SMNVEV (reference sequence). Trimming left V 6 bases short and J 0 bases short, with 15 bases between.

The V call is TRBV27, the J call TRBJ1-1; D remains unclear. Trimming took off 3 bases at V and 1 base at J, with 6 bases between the two ends. This CDR3 spans 13 amino acids. Germline CDR1 and CDR2: MNHEY and SMNVEV (reference sequence). CDR3: CASSLAANTEAFF. The CDR3 DNA reads as TGTGCCAGCAGTTTGGCAGCGAACACTGAAGCTTTCTTT.

V and J are TRBV14 and TRBJ2-1; D tentatively reads TRBD1 or TRBD2 (6 bases each). The CDR3 totals 17 residues. Trimming shortened V by 5 bases and J by 6 bases, and 23 bases separated the two germline ends. Per germline, CDR1 SGHDN and CDR2 FVKESK. The CDR3 here is CASSRLGARSGVNEQFF. CDR3 in DNA: TGTGCCAGCAGCAGGCTGGGGGCAAGGTCGGGAGTCAATGAGCAGTTCTTC.

The gene calls are TRBV9 and TRBJ2-7; D is possibly TRBD2 (6 bases). V lost 2 bases and J 5 bases, leaving 8 bases between the germline ends. The CDR3 sequence is 12 residues long. The germline gives CDR1 SGDLS, CDR2 YYNGEE. This CDR3 reads CASSVGGNEQYF. CDR3 DNA: TGTGCCAGCAGCGTTGGAGGGAACGAGCAGTACTTC. Full variable domain (missing parts from reference TRBV9 and TRBJ2-7): DSGVTQTPKHLITATGQRVTLRCSPRSGDLSVYWYQQSLDQGLQFLIQYYNGEERAKGNILERFSAQQFPDLHSELNLSSLELGDSALYFCASSVGGNEQYFGPGTRLTVT.

This clone showed up just a few times. This rearrangement joins TRBV19 to TRBJ2-7, with D perhaps assigned TRBD1 or TRBD2 (5 bases each). The CDR3 sequence is 16 residues long. Trimming stripped 9 bases from V and 2 bases from J, with 23 bases between. Looked up from germline, CDR1 is LNHDA and CDR2 is SQIVND (reference sequence). The CDR3, as DNA: TGTGCCAGAGGTACTCGGGGCGAACCCCCGACCTACGAGCAGTACTTC. It is translated as CARGTRGEPPTYEQYF. The whole variable domain, filled in from reference TRBV19 and TRBJ2-7, reads DGGITQSPKYLFRKEGQNVTLSCEQNLNHDAMYWYRQDPGQGLRLIYYSQIVNDFQKGDIAEGYSVSREKKESFPLTVTSAQKNPTAFYLCARGTRGEPPTYEQYFGPGTRLTVT.

The chain combines TRBV30 with TRBJ1-5; TRBD1 matches 8 bases. V dropped 0 bases and J dropped 6; count of bases not matched to a gene: 4. CDR1 and CDR2 (germline): GTSNPN, SVGIG (reference sequence). CDR3 length: 14 amino acids. This chain's CDR3 is CAWSVGTGFQPQHF. The CDR3 nucleotides read TGTGCCTGGAGTGTAGGGACAGGATTTCAGCCCCAGCATTTT. Complete variable domain (other parts from reference TRBV30 and TRBJ1-5): SQTIHQWPATLVQPVGSPLSLECTVEGTSNPNLYWYRQAAGRGLQLLFYSVGIGQISSEVPQNLSASRPQDRQFILSSKKLLLSDSGFYLCAWSVGTGFQPQHFGDGTRLSIL.

The DNA for the CDR3 is TGTGCCTGGATCCGCGGGGCAATGAGCACTGAAGCTTTCTTT. It translates to CAWIRGAMSTEAFF. This chain links TRBV30 with TRBJ1-1, with TRBD1 as a possible D gene (5 bases). The V end lost 4 bases, the J end lost 4 bases, and 16 bases lay between the germline ends. Germline values: CDR1 GTSNPN, CDR2 SVGIG (reference sequence). The CDR3 has 14 amino acids. The full variable domain, in which reference TRBV30 and TRBJ1-1 provide the parts outside the CDR3, is SQTIHQWPATLVQPVGSPLSLECTVEGTSNPNLYWYRQAAGRGLQLLFYSVGIGQISSEVPQNLSASRPQDRQFILSSKKLLLSDSGFYLCAWIRGAMSTEAFFGQGTRLTVV.

The chain carries TRBV7-9 and TRBJ2-7; 8 positions match TRBD1. Germline V lookup: CDR1 SEHNR, CDR2 FQNEAQ (reference sequence). Trimming removed 4 bases from V and 3 bases from J; junction bases left unmatched: 8. The length of the CDR3 is 15 residues. The CDR3 DNA is TGTGCCAGCAGCTGGGAAGACAGGGGAATCTACGAGCAGTACTTC. Translating it yields CASSWEDRGIYEQYF.

This clone came up once. The chain is built from TRBV7-9 and TRBJ1-1; D remains ambiguous. The CDR3 consists of 13 residues. V was trimmed by 0 bases and J by 8 bases, leaving 10 bases between them. The germline V gene encodes CDR1 SEHNR and CDR2 FQNEAQ (reference sequence). The CDR3 reads CASSLAGRDEAFF. CDR3 nucleotide sequence: TGTGCCAGCAGCTTAGCGGGCCGAGACGAAGCTTTCTTT.

The chain recombines TRBV19 with TRBJ2-1, with TRBD2 identical over 7 bases. This CDR3 spans 13 amino acids. Germline V gives CDR1 LNHDA, CDR2 SQIVND (reference sequence). The junction had 14 bases not matched to a gene; V was cut back by 11 bases and J by 10 bases. In DNA form, the CDR3 reads TGTGCCTCCTCGGGCGGGGGTTCTTGGGAGCAGTTCTTC. It is translated as CASSGGGSWEQFF. The full variable domain, in which reference TRBV19 and TRBJ2-1 provide the parts outside the CDR3, is DGGITQSPKYLFRKEGQNVTLSCEQNLNHDAMYWYRQDPGQGLRLIYYSQIVNDFQKGDIAEGYSVSREKKESFPLTVTSAQKNPTAFYLCASSGGGSWEQFFGPGTRLTVL.

The chain joins TRBV19 to TRBJ1-5; no clear D gene. Germline V gene lookup returns CDR1 LNHDA and CDR2 SQIVND (reference sequence). The CDR3 consists of 15 residues. The V end was cut by 3 bases, the J end by 0 bases, with 9 bases between. The CDR3 loop is CASSINSYSNQPQHF. In DNA form, the CDR3 reads TGTGCCAGTAGTATCAACAGCTATAGCAATCAGCCCCAGCATTTT.

This chain links TRBV9 with TRBJ2-3; 7 bases line up with TRBD2. The V segment lost 4 bases and the J segment 1 base; nucleotides outside the gene matches: 6. The CDR3 length is 15 residues. The germline V gene encodes CDR1 SGDLS and CDR2 YYNGEE. CDR3 sequence: CASSPSGPRTDTQYF. The CDR3, as DNA: TGTGCCAGCAGCCCTAGCGGCCCCCGCACAGATACGCAGTATTTT.

This clone showed up just a few times. V usage is TRBV28 and J usage is TRBJ2-7; the D gene is possibly TRBD2 (6 bases). From germline, CDR1 is MDHEN and CDR2 SYDVKM. There are 13 residues in the CDR3. V lost 2 bases and J 3 bases, leaving 8 bases between the germline ends. In DNA, the CDR3 is TGTGCCAGCAGTTTACGGGGACTCTACGAGCAGTACTTC. Protein: CASSLRGLYEQYF.

CDR3 sequence: CAAEGGAPLHTGELFF. The CDR3 nucleotides read TGTGCCGCCGAGGGGGGGGCGCCCCTCCATACCGGGGAGCTGTTTTTT. J is TRBJ2-2 and V is TRBV28, with D tentatively TRBD2 (7 bases). The CDR3 covers 16 residues. The V gene's germline CDR1 is MDHEN and CDR2 SYDVKM. Trimming shortened V by 11 bases and J by 5 bases, and 24 bases separated the two germline ends.

Points on this clone: Distinct nucleotide sequences in the sample also encode this CDR3. The chain links TRBV29-1 to TRBJ2-2; no clear D gene. Trimming pared 6 bases from V and 3 bases from J, leaving 2 bases between. The CDR3 runs to 10 residues. Germline V gene data show CDR1 as SQVTM and CDR2 as ANQGSEA. DNA for the CDR3: TGCAGCGTGTACACCGGGGAGCTGTTTTTT. Residues: CSVYTGELFF.